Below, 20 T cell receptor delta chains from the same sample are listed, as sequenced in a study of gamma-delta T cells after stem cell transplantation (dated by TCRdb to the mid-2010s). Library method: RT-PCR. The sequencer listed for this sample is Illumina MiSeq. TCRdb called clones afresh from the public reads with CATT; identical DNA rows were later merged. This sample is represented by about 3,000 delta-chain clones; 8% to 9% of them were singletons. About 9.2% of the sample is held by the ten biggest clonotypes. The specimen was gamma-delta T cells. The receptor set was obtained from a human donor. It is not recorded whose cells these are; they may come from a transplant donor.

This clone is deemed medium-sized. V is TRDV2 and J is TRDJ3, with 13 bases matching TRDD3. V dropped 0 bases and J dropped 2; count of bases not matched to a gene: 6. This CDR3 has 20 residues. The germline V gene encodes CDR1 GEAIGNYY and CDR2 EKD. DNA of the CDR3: TGTGCCTGTGACACCTTAGTACTGGGGGATACGACCTGGGACACCCGACAGATGTTTTTC. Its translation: CACDTLVLGDTTWDTRQMFF.

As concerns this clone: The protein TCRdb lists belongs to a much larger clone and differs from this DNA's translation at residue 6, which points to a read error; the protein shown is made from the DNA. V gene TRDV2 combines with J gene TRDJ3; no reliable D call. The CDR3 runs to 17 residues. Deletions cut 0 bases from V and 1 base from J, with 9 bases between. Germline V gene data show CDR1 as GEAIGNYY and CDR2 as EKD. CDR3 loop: CACDTVGPSWDTRQMFF. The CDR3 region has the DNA TGTGCCTGTGACACCGTGGGTCCTTCCTGGGACACCCGACAGATGTTTTTC.

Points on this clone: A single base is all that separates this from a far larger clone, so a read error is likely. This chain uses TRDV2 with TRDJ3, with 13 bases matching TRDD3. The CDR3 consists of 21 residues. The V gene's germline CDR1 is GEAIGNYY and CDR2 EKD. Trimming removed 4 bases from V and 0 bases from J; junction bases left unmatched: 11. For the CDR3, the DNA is TGTGCCTGTGAAACCTTACTGGGGGATACGCTCAGCTCCTGGGACACCCGACAGATGTTTTTC. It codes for CACETLLGDTLSSWDTRQMFF.

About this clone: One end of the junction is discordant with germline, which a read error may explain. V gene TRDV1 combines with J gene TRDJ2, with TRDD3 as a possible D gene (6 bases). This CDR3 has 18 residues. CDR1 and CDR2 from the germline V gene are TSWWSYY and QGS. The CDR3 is CAPGELFPVGGLTAQLFF. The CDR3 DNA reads TGTGCTCCTGGGGAACTCTTTCCTGTGGGGGGCTTGACAGCACAACTCTTCTTT.

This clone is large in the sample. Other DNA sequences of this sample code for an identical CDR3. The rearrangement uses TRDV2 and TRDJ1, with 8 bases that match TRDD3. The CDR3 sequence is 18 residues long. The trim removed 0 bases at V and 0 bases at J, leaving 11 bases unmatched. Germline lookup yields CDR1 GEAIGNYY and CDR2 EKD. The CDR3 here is CACDTPTGGPSYTDKLIF. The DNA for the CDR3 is TGTGCCTGTGACACCCCCACTGGGGGCCCCTCGTACACCGATAAACTCATCTTT.

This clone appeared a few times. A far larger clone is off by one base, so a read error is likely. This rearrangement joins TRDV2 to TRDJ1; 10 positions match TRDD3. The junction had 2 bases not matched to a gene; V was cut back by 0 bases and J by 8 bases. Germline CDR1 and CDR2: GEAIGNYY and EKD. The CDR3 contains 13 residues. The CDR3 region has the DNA TGTGCCTGTGACACCCGGGGGATACGCAAACTCATCTTT. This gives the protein CACDTRGIRKLIF.

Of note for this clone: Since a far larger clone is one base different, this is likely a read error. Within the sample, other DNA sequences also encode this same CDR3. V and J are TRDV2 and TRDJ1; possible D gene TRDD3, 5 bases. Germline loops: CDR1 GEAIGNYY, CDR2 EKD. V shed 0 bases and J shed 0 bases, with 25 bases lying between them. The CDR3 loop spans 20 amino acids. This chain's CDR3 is CACDTGSRTGGFPHTDKLIF. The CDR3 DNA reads TGTGCCTGTGACACCGGTTCGAGGACTGGAGGATTTCCCCACACCGATAAACTCATCTTT.

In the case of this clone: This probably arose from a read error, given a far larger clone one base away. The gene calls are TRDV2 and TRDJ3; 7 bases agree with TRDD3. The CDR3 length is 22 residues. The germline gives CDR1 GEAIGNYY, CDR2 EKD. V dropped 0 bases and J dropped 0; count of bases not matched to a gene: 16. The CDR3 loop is CACDTVPLTGESSSWDTRQMFF. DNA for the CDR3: TGTGCCTGTGACACCGTCCCTCTTACTGGGGAATCTTCCTCCTGGGACACCCGACAGATGTTTTTC.

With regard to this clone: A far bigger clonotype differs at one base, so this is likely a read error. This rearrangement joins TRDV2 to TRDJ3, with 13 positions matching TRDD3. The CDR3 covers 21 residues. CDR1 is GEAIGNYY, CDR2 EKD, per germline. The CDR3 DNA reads TGTGCCTGTGACACCGTACTGGGGGATACGCGGAGCTCCTGGGACACCCGACGGATGTTTTTC. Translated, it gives CACDTVLGDTRSSWDTRRMFF.

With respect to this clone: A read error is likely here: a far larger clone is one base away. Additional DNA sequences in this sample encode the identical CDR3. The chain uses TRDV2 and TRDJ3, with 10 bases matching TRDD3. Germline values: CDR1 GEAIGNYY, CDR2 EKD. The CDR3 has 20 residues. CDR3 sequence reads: CACDVLGDRPSSWDTRQMFF. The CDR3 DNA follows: TGCGCCTGTGACGTACTGGGGGATCGTCCAAGCTCCTGGGACACCCGACAGATGTTTTTC.

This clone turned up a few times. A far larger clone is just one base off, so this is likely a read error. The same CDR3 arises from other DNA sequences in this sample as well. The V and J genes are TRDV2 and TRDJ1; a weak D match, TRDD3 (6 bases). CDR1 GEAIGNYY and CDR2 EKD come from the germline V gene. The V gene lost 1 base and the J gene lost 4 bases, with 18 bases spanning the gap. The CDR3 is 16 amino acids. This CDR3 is CACDTFAGGHGDKLIF. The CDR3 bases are TGTGCCTGTGACACTTTCGCCGGGGGACACGGCGATAAACTCATCTTT.

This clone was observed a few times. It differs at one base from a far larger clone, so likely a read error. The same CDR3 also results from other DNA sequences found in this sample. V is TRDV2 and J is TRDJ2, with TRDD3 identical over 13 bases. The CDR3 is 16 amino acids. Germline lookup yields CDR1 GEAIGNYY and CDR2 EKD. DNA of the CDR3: TGTGCCTGTGACATACTGGGGGATACGTTGACGGCACAACTCTTCTTT. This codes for CACDILGDTLTAQLFF.

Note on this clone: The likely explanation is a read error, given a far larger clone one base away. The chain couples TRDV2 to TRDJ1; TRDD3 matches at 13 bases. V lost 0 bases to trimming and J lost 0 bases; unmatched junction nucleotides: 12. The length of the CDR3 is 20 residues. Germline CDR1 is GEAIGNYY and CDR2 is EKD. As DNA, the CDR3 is TGTGCCTGTGACACCGAACTGGGGGATACGGGGGGTGAAGACACCGATAAACTCATCTTT. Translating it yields CACDTELGDTGGEDTDKLIF.

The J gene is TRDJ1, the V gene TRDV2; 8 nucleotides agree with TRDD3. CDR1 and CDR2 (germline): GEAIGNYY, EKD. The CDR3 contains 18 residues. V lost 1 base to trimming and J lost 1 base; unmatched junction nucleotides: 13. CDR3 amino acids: CACDTLLGAPGGTDKLIF. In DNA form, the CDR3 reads TGTGCCTGTGACACTCTACTGGGGGCCCCGGGCGGCACCGATAAACTCATCTTT.

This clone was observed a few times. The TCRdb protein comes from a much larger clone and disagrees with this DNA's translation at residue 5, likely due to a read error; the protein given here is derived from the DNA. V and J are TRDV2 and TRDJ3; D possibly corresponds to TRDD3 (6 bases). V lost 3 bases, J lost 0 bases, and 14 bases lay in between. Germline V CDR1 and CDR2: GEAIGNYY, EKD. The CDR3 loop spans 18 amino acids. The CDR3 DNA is TGTGCCTGTGACGCAGCGGGATATAGCTCCTGGGACACCCGACAGATGTTTTTC. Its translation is CACDAAGYSSWDTRQMFF.

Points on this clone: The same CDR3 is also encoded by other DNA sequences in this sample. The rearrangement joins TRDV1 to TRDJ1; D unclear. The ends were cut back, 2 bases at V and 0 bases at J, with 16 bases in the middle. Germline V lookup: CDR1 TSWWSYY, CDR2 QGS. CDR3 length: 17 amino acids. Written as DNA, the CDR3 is TGTGCTCTTGGGGAAATCCCACGCGGGGTCTACACCGATAAACTCATCTTT. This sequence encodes CALGEIPRGVYTDKLIF.

The CDR3, as DNA: TGTGCTCTTGGGGTCCAGGCCTCATTCCCTTCCTACCCCTACACCGATAAACTCATCTTT. It yields the protein CALGVQASFPSYPYTDKLIF. The genes are TRDV1 and TRDJ1, with 9 nucleotides matching TRDD2. The CDR3 consists of 20 residues. V was pared by 4 bases and J by 0 bases, with 18 bases of the junction left unmatched. Germline V lookup: CDR1 TSWWSYY, CDR2 QGS.

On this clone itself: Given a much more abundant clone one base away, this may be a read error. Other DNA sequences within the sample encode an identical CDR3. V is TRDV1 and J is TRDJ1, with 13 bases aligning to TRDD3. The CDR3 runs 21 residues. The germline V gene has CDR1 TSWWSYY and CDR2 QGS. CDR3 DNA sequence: TGTGCCCTTGGGGAATGTGGCTCCCCCACTGGGGGATACGCCAACACCGATAAACTCATCTTT. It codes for CALGECGSPTGGYANTDKLIF.

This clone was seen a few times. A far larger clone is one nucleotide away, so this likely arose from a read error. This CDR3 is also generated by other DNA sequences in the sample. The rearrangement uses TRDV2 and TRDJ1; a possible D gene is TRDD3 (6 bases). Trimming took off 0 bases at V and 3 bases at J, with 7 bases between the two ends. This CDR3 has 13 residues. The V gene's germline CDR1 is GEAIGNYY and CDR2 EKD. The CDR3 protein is CACDTWGSDKLIF. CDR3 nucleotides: TGTGCCTGTGACACCTGGGGATCCGATAAACTCATCTTT.

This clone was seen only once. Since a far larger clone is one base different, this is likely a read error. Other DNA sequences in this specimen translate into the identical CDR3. The CDR3 sequence is CACDTYWGLKGEPYTDKLIF. The CDR3 DNA is TGTGCCTGTGATACGTACTGGGGACTTAAAGGGGAACCGTACACCGATAAACTAATCTTT. The rearrangement links TRDV2 to TRDJ1; TRDD3 matches 7 bases. This CDR3 spans 20 amino acids. Per germline, CDR1 GEAIGNYY and CDR2 EKD.